This passage covers 6 T cell receptor beta chains from one sample sequenced in a study of T cells in Graves' hyperthyroidism and ophthalmopathy. TCR beta CDR3 regions were amplified from RNA transcripts. First-round RT-PCR with HTBI primers amplified the TCR CDR3 region. MiXCR was run by TCRdb on the multiplex PCR reads, yielding one entry per CDR3 protein. The repertoire holds approximately 620,000 distinct CDR3 sequences, approximately 15% seen once, with more than 5% in the top ten. The specimen sequenced was blood. Receptors were obtained from a woman aged 25 to 39 with Graves' hyperthyroidism that later progressed to Graves' ophthalmopathy.

The CDR3 nucleotides are TGTGCCAGCAGCCCCTGGAATTCACCCCTCCACTTT. Translation gives CASSPWNSPLHF. The chain has TRBV6-1 and TRBJ1-6; D remains unclear. Per the germline V gene, CDR1 is MNHNS and CDR2 is SASEGT. Trimming left V 6 bases short and J 7 bases short, with 7 bases between. CDR3 length: 12 amino acids.

This clonotype was recorded a few times. The CDR3 loop reads CAWSLEGGYGYTF. The DNA of the CDR3 is TGTGCCTGGTCGCTGGAGGGCGGCTATGGCTACACCTTC. This rearrangement joins TRBV30 to TRBJ1-2; D is unclear. CDR1 and CDR2 from the germline V gene are GTSNPN and SVGIG (reference sequence). The CDR3 consists of 13 residues. Trimming took 5 bases from V and 4 from J, leaving 14 bases between them. The full variable domain, in which reference TRBV30 and TRBJ1-2 provide the parts outside the CDR3, is SQTIHQWPATLVQPVGSPLSLECTVEGTSNPNLYWYRQAAGRGLQLLFYSVGIGQISSEVPQNLSASRPQDRQFILSSKKLLLSDSGFYLCAWSLEGGYGYTFGSGTRLTVV.

This clonotype occurred many times. At one of its ends the junction is not consistent with the germline gene, which may arise from a read error. V is TRBV5-1 and J is TRBJ2-7, with 7 bases that match TRBD2. From germline, CDR1 is SGHRS and CDR2 YFSETQ. The CDR3 contains 13 residues. The CDR3 DNA reads as TGTGCCAGCAGCTTGGCTAGCGGCTACGAGCAGTACTTC. Translation gives CASSLASGYEQYF.

This clonotype has a count of ten or more. In DNA, the CDR3 is TGTGCCAGCAGGATCGGGACCGCTTCCTACGAGCAGTACTTC. It yields the protein CASRIGTASYEQYF. The chain links TRBV2 to TRBJ2-7; D might be TRBD1 or TRBD2, each matching 5 bases. Trimming cost V 6 bases and J 1 base, with 13 bases left between them. In germline, CDR1 is SNHLY, CDR2 FYNNEI. The CDR3 sequence is 14 residues long. Drawing the rest from reference TRBV2 and TRBJ2-7, the complete variable domain is EPEVTQTPSHQVTQMGQEVILRCVPISNHLYFYWYRQILGQKVEFLVSFYNNEISEKSEIFDDQFSVERPDGSNFTLKIRSTKLEDSAMYFCASRIGTASYEQYFGPGTRLTVT.

Notes on this clonotype: This may come from a read error, since a much larger clone is one base off. Written as DNA, the CDR3 is TGCGCCAGCACCCCGGACGGGGATGGCTACACCTTC. Amino acids: CASTPDGDGYTF. The rearrangement links TRBV5-1 to TRBJ1-2; D call uncertain. CDR1 is SGHRS, CDR2 YFSETQ, per germline. This CDR3 is 12 amino acids long. Trimming shortened V by 6 bases and J by 6 bases, and 12 bases separated the two germline ends.

The chain recombines TRBV20-1 with TRBJ2-7, with TRBD2 identical over 11 bases. The CDR3 is 13 amino acids. V lost 6 bases, J lost 1 base, and 2 bases stayed unmatched. Per germline, CDR1 DFQATT and CDR2 SNEGSKA (reference sequence). Here the CDR3 reads CSAPSGRSYEQYF. In DNA, the CDR3 is TGCAGTGCCCCTAGCGGGAGGTCCTACGAGCAGTACTTC.